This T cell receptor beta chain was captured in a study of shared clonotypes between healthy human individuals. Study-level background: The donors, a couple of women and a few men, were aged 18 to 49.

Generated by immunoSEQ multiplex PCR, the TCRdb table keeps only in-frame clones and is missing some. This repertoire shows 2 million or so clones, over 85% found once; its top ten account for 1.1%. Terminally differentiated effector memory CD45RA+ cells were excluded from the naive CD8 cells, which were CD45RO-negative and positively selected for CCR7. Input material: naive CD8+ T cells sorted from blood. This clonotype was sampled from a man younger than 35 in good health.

CDR3 region: CASSPDRDYEQYF. The CDR3 DNA reads TGCGCCAGCAGCCCGGACAGGGACTACGAGCAGTACTTC. The gene calls are TRBV4-3 and TRBJ2-7, with TRBD1 matching over 8 bases. The germline V gene has CDR1 LGHNA and CDR2 YSLEER. V shed 4 bases and J 3 bases; nucleotides not matched to a gene: 2. This CDR3 comprises 13 residues.